This T cell receptor (beta chain) was observed in a study of T cell responses to AZD1222 COVID-19 vaccine. For this clone: Its antigen is not known.

CDR1 is LNHDA and CDR2 is SQIVND in the germline V gene (reference sequence). V was pared by 5 bases and J by 4 bases, with 3 bases of the junction left unmatched. The CDR3 length is 14 residues. Study-wide points: White British ancestry dominated among donors, who included more females, and clonal diversity was possibly underestimated. Baseline serology detected seropositivity in only five to seven AZD1222 recipients. Regions 160-218 and 743-854 dominated among vaccine-associated CD4 TCRs spanning spike. As reported, nearly half of all spike-specific TCRs target variant regions that are unmutated.

Only in-frame clones appear in the TCRdb table, and some are missing; sequencing was by immunoSEQ multiplex PCR. Of around 110,000 clones detected, approximately 85% appear once; the ten largest clones hold 3% to 4.5%. The sample in question was peripheral blood, obtained on day 0 of MenACWY control vaccination. The chain couples TRBV19 to TRBJ1-2, with 11 bases lining up with TRBD1. The receptor comes from an adult in good health. CDR3 residues: CASSLGTGGYGYTF. The CDR3 bases are TGTGCCAGTAGTCTCGGGACAGGGGGCTATGGCTACACCTTC.